Detailed here is one T cell receptor beta chain. Its antigen is not known. Profiling relied on immunoSEQ multiplex PCR, and the TCRdb table lists in-frame clones only, not all of them. The sample has fewer than 70,000 clones, approximately 90% seen once. The data belong to a study of T cell responses to AZD1222 COVID-19 vaccine. General observations from the study: The study sampled repertoires only after the peak T cell response.

This clonotype originated in an adult in good health. The sequencing here drew on peripheral blood, taken on day 0 of AZD1222 vaccination.

The CDR3 DNA is TGTGCCAGCAGCAGCCGGGACTTCCTGACCGGGGAGCTGTTTTTT. Translated, it gives CASSSRDFLTGELFF. V gene TRBV9 combines with J gene TRBJ2-2, with TRBD2 as a possible D gene (6 bases). V dropped 4 bases and J dropped 5 bases, with 15 bases sitting between them. CDR3 size: 15 residues. Germline V gene lookup returns CDR1 SGDLS and CDR2 YYNGEE.